This record looks at one T cell receptor beta chain sequence and its context. Its cognate antigen is unknown. Unmatched junction bases numbered 10, after V lost 1 base and J lost 6 bases. Germline lookup yields CDR1 SGDLS and CDR2 YYNGEE. The CDR3 is made up of 15 amino acids. Only in-frame clones appear in the TCRdb table, and some are missing; sequencing was by immunoSEQ multiplex PCR. The data contain hundreds of thousands of clones, about 96% of them singletons. Terminally differentiated effector memory CD45RA+ cells were left out of the naive CD8 fraction, which was CD45RO-negative and positively selected for CCR7. This record comes from a study of shared clonotypes between healthy human individuals. Overall study findings and caveats: It was the non-shared clonotypes that had lower generation probabilities than clonotypes shared by all four donors. Estimated richness values were generally larger in naive subsets than in memory subsets.

This sequence joins TRBV9 and TRBJ2-7, with TRBD2 identical over 7 bases. Sequencing was done on a sample of naive CD8+ T cells sorted from blood. The clonotype was recovered from a young woman in good health. The CDR3 sequence is CASSVTSASSSEQYF. In DNA form, the CDR3 reads TGTGCCAGCAGCGTAACTAGCGCCAGCTCATCCGAGCAGTACTTC.